This T cell receptor beta chain emerged from a study of metastatic and nonmetastatic thyroid tumors. Study background: Repertoire data that came from the blood and tumor or nodule tissue of malignant and benign thyroid patients were compared.

Thyroid surgery was performed in patients who had received no treatment beforehand. Whole-study findings and limits: Malignant thyroid tumors reportedly had TCR beta diversity that was significantly higher than in benign nodules, in blood and tumor.

The CDR3 has 12 amino acids. Germline V gene data show CDR1 as DFQATT and CDR2 as SNEGSKA (reference sequence). TCRdb re-called the PCR reads with MiXCR. Among 30,000 to 35,000 clones listed, 20% to 25% were seen once. This clone was recorded only once. What it binds is not known. Germline and junction disagree at one end, which may indicate a read error. This TCR was sampled from a male donor with papillary thyroid cancer or a benign thyroid nodule (not recorded which). Some clones in this sample may be carry-over from other donors' samples. The sample was tumor tissue. This chain joins TRBV20-1 and TRBJ2-2; possibly TRBD2 for D (5 bases). The CDR3 spells CSAYMGPGDLFF. CDR3 DNA sequence: TGCAGTGCTTACATGGGCCCCGGGGATCTGTTTTTT.